A selection of T cell receptor beta chains follows, all from one sample in a study of cytomegalovirus exposure and HLA in healthy donors. Profiled with immunoSEQ multiplex PCR; TCRdb holds only in-frame clones, not every one. Of roughly 13,000 clones in the sample, 55% to 75% are singletons; the top ten hold approximately 15%. Sequenced input: PBMCs. All receptors derive from a woman aged 45-65 years in good health and CMV-seropositive. Both conserved end residues are part of each CDR3. The D gene is left open where the match is weak. Only part of the rows carry a size: once, few, many, or a class if the clone is expanded.

J: TRBJ1-1
length: 12
D: NA
size: NA
V: TRBV30
CDR3: CAWSVHREEAFF
DNA: TGTGCCTGGAGTGTACACAGAGAGGAAGCTTTCTTT

J: TRBJ1-1
length: 14
D: NA
size: NA
V: TRBV7-3
CDR3: CASSSQGRRTEAFF
DNA: TGTGCCAGCAGCAGTCAAGGGAGGCGCACTGAAGCTTTCTTT

J: TRBJ2-1
length: 12
D: NA
size: NA
V: TRBV27
CDR3: CASSHRSEEQFF
DNA: TGTGCCAGCAGCCACAGGTCTGAAGAGCAGTTCTTC

J: TRBJ2-7
length: 15
D: TRBD1
size: large
V: TRBV4-1
CDR3: CASSQYLRGRVEQYF
DNA: TGCGCCAGCAGCCAATACCTCAGGGGGCGGGTAGAGCAGTACTTC

J: TRBJ1-1
length: 14
D: NA
size: once
V: TRBV11-2
CDR3: CASSPSRGFTEAFF
DNA: TGTGCCAGCAGCCCCAGCAGGGGTTTCACTGAAGCTTTCTTT

J: TRBJ2-1
length: 14
D: NA
size: NA
V: TRBV14
CDR3: CASSLRDFYNEQFF
DNA: TGTGCCAGCAGCCTCCGGGACTTTTACAATGAGCAGTTCTTC

J: TRBJ1-2
length: 13
D: NA
size: NA
V: TRBV29-1
CDR3: CSVGPLLSGGYTF
DNA: TGCAGCGTTGGGCCCCTATTATCAGGGGGCTACACCTTC

J: TRBJ1-1
length: 15
D: NA
size: NA
V: TRBV6-1
CDR3: CASSSQPGSNTEAFF
DNA: TGTGCCAGCAGTTCTCAGCCGGGGTCGAACACTGAAGCTTTCTTT

J: TRBJ2-5
length: 12
D: TRBD1
size: NA
V: TRBV29-1
CDR3: CSVTGSQETQYF
DNA: TGCAGCGTGACAGGGTCCCAAGAGACCCAGTACTTC

J: TRBJ2-1
length: 12
D: NA
size: few
V: TRBV6-6
CDR3: CASSYRVPGQFF
DNA: TGTGCCAGCAGTTATCGTGTGCCAGGGCAGTTCTTC

J: TRBJ2-5
length: 16
D: TRBD2
size: NA
V: TRBV10-3
CDR3: CAISEWLAGIQETQYF
DNA: TGTGCCATCAGTGAGTGGCTAGCGGGAATCCAAGAGACCCAGTACTTC

J: TRBJ2-1
length: 13
D: NA
size: NA
V: TRBV7-6
CDR3: CASSFGGDNEQFF
DNA: TGTGCCAGCAGCTTCGGGGGAGACAATGAGCAGTTCTTC

J: TRBJ1-2
length: 12
D: NA
size: NA
V: TRBV15
CDR3: CATSTTDYGYTF
DNA: TGTGCCACCAGCACAACGGACTATGGCTACACCTTC

J: TRBJ1-2
length: 13
D: TRBD1
size: NA
V: TRBV10-3
CDR3: CAIRGQDNYGYTF
DNA: TGTGCCATCAGGGGACAGGATAACTATGGCTACACCTTC

J: TRBJ1-2
length: 12
D: NA
size: NA
V: TRBV19
CDR3: CASRASAWGYTF
DNA: TGTGCCAGTAGGGCCAGTGCCTGGGGCTACACCTTC

J: TRBJ1-5
length: 15
D: NA
size: NA
V: TRBV7-2
CDR3: CASSPSFAIYQPQHF
DNA: TGTGCCAGCAGCCCTTCGTTTGCTATCTATCAGCCCCAGCATTTT

J: TRBJ2-1
length: 15
D: NA
size: NA
V: TRBV10-3
CDR3: CAIMGADSSYNEQFF
DNA: TGTGCCATCATGGGGGCTGATAGCTCCTACAATGAGCAGTTCTTC

J: TRBJ2-7
length: 14
D: TRBD1
size: few
V: TRBV10-3
CDR3: CATTGGGGNYEQYF
DNA: TGTGCCACTACAGGGGGTGGAGGGAACTACGAGCAGTACTTC

J: TRBJ2-1
length: 14
D: TRBD2
size: few
V: TRBV29-1
CDR3: CSVELAGGYNEQFF
DNA: TGCAGCGTGGAACTAGCGGGAGGGTACAATGAGCAGTTCTTC

J: TRBJ1-1
length: 18
D: TRBD1
size: NA
V: TRBV4-1
CDR3: CASSQGLSGQGLFTEAFF
DNA: TGCGCCAGCAGCCAAGGTCTCTCGGGACAGGGGCTATTCACTGAAGCTTTCTTT

J: TRBJ1-3
length: 14
D: NA
size: NA
V: TRBV29-1
CDR3: CSVEDFSGGNTIYF
DNA: TGCAGCGTTGAAGATTTTTCGGGAGGAAACACCATATATTTT

J: TRBJ1-2
length: 13
D: NA
size: NA
V: TRBV7-2
CDR3: CASSSLGRYGYTF
DNA: TGTGCCAGCAGCTCTCTAGGCCGATATGGCTACACCTTC

J: TRBJ1-2
length: 13
D: TRBD1
size: NA
V: TRBV7-9
CDR3: CASVGTAFGGYTF
DNA: TGTGCCAGCGTCGGGACAGCTTTTGGTGGCTACACCTTC

J: TRBJ2-2
length: 15
D: NA
size: NA
V: TRBV10-3
CDR3: CAISEPKDSPGELFF
DNA: TGTGCCATCAGTGAGCCTAAAGATTCACCCGGGGAGCTGTTTTTT

J: TRBJ2-5
length: 16
D: TRBD2
size: once
V: TRBV4-3
CDR3: CASSQDQAGEGETQYF
DNA: TGCGCCAGCAGCCAAGACCAAGCGGGAGAAGGAGAGACCCAGTACTTC

J: TRBJ2-7
length: 11
D: NA
size: NA
V: TRBV6-5
CDR3: CASSNSYEQYF
DNA: TGTGCCAGCAGTAACAGCTACGAGCAGTACTTC

J: TRBJ2-7
length: 14
D: TRBD2
size: NA
V: TRBV5-1
CDR3: CASSARTSGYEQYF
DNA: TGCGCCAGCAGCGCGAGGACTAGCGGTTACGAGCAGTACTTC

J: TRBJ1-1
length: 14
D: TRBD1
size: once
V: TRBV13
CDR3: CASRSQGMNTEAFF
DNA: TGTGCCAGCAGGTCACAGGGGATGAACACTGAAGCTTTCTTT

J: TRBJ2-7
length: 12
D: NA
size: few
V: TRBV27
CDR3: CASRLGGGEQYF
DNA: TGTGCCAGCAGACTGGGAGGGGGTGAGCAGTACTTC

J: TRBJ1-5
length: 13
D: NA
size: NA
V: TRBV29-1
CDR3: CSVSGGRGQPQHF
DNA: TGCAGCGTCTCGGGGGGCAGGGGTCAGCCCCAGCATTTT

J: TRBJ2-1
length: 16
D: TRBD2
size: few
V: TRBV7-2
CDR3: CASIRKGASGGNEQFF
DNA: TGTGCCAGCATCCGCAAGGGAGCTAGCGGGGGTAATGAGCAGTTCTTC

J: TRBJ2-7
length: 15
D: NA
size: NA
V: TRBV9
CDR3: CASSAEQGWVYEQYF
DNA: TGTGCCAGCAGCGCAGAACAGGGTTGGGTCTACGAGCAGTACTTC

J: TRBJ2-7
length: 15
D: NA
size: NA
V: TRBV7-8
CDR3: CASSLGAGASGEQYF
DNA: TGTGCCAGCAGCCTGGGGGCGGGAGCTTCCGGCGAGCAGTACTTC

J: TRBJ2-7
length: 15
D: TRBD2
size: NA
V: TRBV15
CDR3: CATSRPTSGVYEQYF
DNA: TGTGCCACCAGCAGACCTACTAGCGGGGTGTACGAGCAGTACTTC

J: TRBJ2-7
length: 14
D: TRBD1
size: NA
V: TRBV30
CDR3: CACRDRGQSYEQYF
DNA: TGTGCCTGCAGGGACAGGGGGCAATCCTACGAGCAGTACTTC

J: TRBJ2-3
length: 16
D: TRBD2
size: NA
V: TRBV4-3
CDR3: CASSRTLAGDTDTQYF
DNA: TGCGCCAGCAGCCGAACTCTAGCGGGGGACACAGATACGCAGTATTTT

J: TRBJ1-5
length: 12
D: NA
size: NA
V: TRBV7-2
CDR3: CASSFRNQPQHF
DNA: TGTGCCAGCAGCTTTAGAAATCAGCCCCAGCATTTT

J: TRBJ2-3
length: 12
D: NA
size: NA
V: TRBV29-1
CDR3: CSAVSGTDTQYF
DNA: TGCAGCGCCGTATCGGGCACAGATACGCAGTATTTT

J: TRBJ1-5
length: 13
D: NA
size: few
V: TRBV10-3
CDR3: CAISVAGNQPQHF
DNA: TGTGCCATCAGTGTCGCGGGGAACCAGCCCCAGCATTTT

J: TRBJ1-2
length: 14
D: NA
size: NA
V: TRBV27
CDR3: CASRVSGDAYGYTF
DNA: TGTGCCAGCAGGGTGTCAGGGGATGCCTATGGCTACACCTTC

J: TRBJ2-3
length: 11
D: NA
size: NA
V: TRBV29-1
CDR3: CSVPLLDTQYF
DNA: TGCAGCGTACCCTTACTGGATACGCAGTATTTT

J: TRBJ1-1
length: 15
D: NA
size: NA
V: TRBV11-2
CDR3: CASSLSMGMNTEAFF
DNA: TGTGCCAGCAGCTTATCGATGGGCATGAACACTGAAGCTTTCTTT

J: TRBJ2-7
length: 15
D: TRBD2
size: NA
V: TRBV6-5
CDR3: CASSSGTSGSWEQYF
DNA: TGTGCCAGCAGTTCCGGGACTAGCGGGAGTTGGGAGCAGTACTTC

J: TRBJ1-1
length: 14
D: NA
size: few
V: TRBV5-1
CDR3: CASTRETGNTEAFF
DNA: TGCGCCAGCACCCGAGAGACAGGGAACACTGAAGCTTTCTTT

J: TRBJ2-1
length: 15
D: TRBD2
size: once
V: TRBV29-1
CDR3: CSVGTSGRLRNEQFF
DNA: TGCAGCGTTGGGACTAGCGGACGTCTTCGGAATGAGCAGTTCTTC